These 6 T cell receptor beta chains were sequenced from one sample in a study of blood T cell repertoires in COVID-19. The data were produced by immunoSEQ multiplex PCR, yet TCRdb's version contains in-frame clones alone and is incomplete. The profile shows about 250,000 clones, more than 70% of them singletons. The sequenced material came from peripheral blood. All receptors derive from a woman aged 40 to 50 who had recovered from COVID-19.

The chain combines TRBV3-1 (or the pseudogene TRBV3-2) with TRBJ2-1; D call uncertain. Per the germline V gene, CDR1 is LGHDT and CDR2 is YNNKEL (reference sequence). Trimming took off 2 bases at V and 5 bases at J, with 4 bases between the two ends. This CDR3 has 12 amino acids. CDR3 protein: CASSQSDNEQFF. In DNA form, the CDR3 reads TGTGCCAGCAGCCAATCGGACAATGAGCAGTTCTTC.

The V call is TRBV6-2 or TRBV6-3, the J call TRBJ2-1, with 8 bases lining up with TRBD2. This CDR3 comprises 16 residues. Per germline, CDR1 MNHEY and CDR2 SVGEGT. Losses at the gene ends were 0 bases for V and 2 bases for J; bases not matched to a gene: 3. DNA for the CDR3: TGTGCCAGCAGTTACTCGGGCGGGGGGCCCTACAATGAGCAGTTCTTC. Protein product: CASSYSGGGPYNEQFF.

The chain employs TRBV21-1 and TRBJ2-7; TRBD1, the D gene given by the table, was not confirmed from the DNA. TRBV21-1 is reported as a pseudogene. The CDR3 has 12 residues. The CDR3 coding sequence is TGTGCCAGGGATGGGGACACCTACGAGCAGTACGTC. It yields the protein CARDGDTYEQYV.

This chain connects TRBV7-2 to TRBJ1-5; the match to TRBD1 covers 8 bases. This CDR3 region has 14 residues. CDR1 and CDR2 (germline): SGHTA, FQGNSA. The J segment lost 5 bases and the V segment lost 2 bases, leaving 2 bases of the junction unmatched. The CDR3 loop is CASSLYRGDQPQHF. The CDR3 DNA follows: TGTGCCAGCAGCTTATACAGGGGGGATCAGCCCCAGCATTTT.

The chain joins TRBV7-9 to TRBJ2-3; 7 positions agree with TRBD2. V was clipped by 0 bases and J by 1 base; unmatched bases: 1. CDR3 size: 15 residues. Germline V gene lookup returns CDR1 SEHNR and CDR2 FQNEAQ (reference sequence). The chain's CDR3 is CASSLATSGTDTQYF. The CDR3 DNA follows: TGTGCCAGCAGCTTAGCTACTAGCGGCACAGATACGCAGTATTTT.

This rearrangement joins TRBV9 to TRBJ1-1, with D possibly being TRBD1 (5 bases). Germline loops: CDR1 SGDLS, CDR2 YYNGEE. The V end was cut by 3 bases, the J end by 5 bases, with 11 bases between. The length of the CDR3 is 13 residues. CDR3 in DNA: TGTGCCAGCAGCGCCCTGGGGGGGACTGAAGCTTTCTTT. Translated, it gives CASSALGGTEAFF.